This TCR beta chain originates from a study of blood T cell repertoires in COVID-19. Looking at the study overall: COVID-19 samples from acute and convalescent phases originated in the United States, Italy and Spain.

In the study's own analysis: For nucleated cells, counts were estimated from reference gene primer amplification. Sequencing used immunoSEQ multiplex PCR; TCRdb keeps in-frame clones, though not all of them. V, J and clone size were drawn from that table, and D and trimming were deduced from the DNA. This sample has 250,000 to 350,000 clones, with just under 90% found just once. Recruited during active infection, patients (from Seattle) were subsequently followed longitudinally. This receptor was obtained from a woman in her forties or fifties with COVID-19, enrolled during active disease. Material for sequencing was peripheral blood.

The CDR3 protein is CASSVGKGLLTEAFF. As DNA, the CDR3 is TGTGCCAGCAGCGTAGGGAAGGGGCTGTTGACTGAAGCTTTCTTT. V and J are TRBV9 and TRBJ1-1; TRBD1 might be the D (5 bases). Per the germline V gene, CDR1 is SGDLS and CDR2 is YYNGEE. This CDR3 comprises 15 residues. V lost 0 bases and J lost 5, with 14 bases in between. Supplemented by reference TRBV9 and TRBJ1-1, the full variable domain reads DSGVTQTPKHLITATGQRVTLRCSPRSGDLSVYWYQQSLDQGLQFLIQYYNGEERAKGNILERFSAQQFPDLHSELNLSSLELGDSALYFCASSVGKGLLTEAFFGQGTRLTVV.